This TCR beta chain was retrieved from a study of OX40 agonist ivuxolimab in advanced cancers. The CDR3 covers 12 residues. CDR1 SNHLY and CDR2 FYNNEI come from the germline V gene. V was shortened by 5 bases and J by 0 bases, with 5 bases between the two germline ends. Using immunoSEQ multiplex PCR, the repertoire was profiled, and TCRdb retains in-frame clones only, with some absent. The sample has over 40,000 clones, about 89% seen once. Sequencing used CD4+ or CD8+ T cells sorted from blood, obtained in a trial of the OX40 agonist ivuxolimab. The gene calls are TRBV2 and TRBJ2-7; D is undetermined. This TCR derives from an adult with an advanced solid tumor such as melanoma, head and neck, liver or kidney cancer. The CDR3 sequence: CASSTHSYEQYF. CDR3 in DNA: TGTGCCAGCAGTACTCACTCCTACGAGCAGTACTTC. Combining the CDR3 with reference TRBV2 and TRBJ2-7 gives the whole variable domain EPEVTQTPSHQVTQMGQEVILRCVPISNHLYFYWYRQILGQKVEFLVSFYNNEISEKSEIFDDQFSVERPDGSNFTLKIRSTKLEDSAMYFCASSTHSYEQYFGPGTRLTVT.